This T cell receptor beta chain is drawn from a study of beta chain features in type 1 diabetes. This clone was detected a few times. Of the isolated RNA, all was reverse transcribed, and so the sequenced material was expressed TCRB transcripts. The protocol was immunoSEQ multiplex PCR, while the TCRdb copy is restricted to in-frame clones and leaves out a portion. The repertoire holds over 700,000 clones, with about 17% as singletons. CDR3 length: 16 residues. Trimming removed 5 bases from V and 4 bases from J; junction bases left unmatched: 6. CDR1 SGHTA and CDR2 FQGNSA come from the germline V gene.

The TCR originated in a woman between 18 and 29 years old in good health. The rearrangement links TRBV7-2 to TRBJ2-5; 14 nucleotides line up with TRBD2. Input material: naive CD4+ T cells from blood. CDR3 residues: CASSATSGRAGETQYF. The CDR3 nucleotides are TGTGCCAGCAGCGCGACTAGCGGGAGGGCCGGAGAGACCCAGTACTTC.